The T cell receptor beta chain under discussion was sequenced for a study of human T cells and chemical hapten exposure (dated by TCRdb to about 2021). Study-wide context: For sensitization, 2% DPC in acetone was applied to an approximately 2 cm by approximately 2 cm area of upper inner arm skin. Peripheral blood TCR repertoire changes were tracked in vivo in alopecia patients during primary and secondary sensitization to the hapten diphenylcyclopropenone (DPC). Alopecia areata with under or over 50% scalp involvement, alopecia totalis and alopecia universalis were represented in the patient cohort, which was mostly female. Libraries were pooled for sequencing, and variation in per-sample TCR yields was attributed mainly to small differences in library volumes within the pool. Throughout the approximately 22-week study period, patients were also given weekly therapeutic DPC doses on the scalp. Blood samples were taken from patients before sensitization (week 0) and at 2, 6 and about 24 weeks after DPC sensitization. Patch testing was performed on the upper back with Finn chambers containing 0.01% DPC, and the patch tests were scored after 6 days according to International Contact Dermatitis Research Group standards. Blood for TCR sequencing was provided by twenty-nine alopecia patients at one to four time points (pre-sensitization, 2, 6 and 24 weeks).

On the study overall, not on this receptor specifically: DPC sensitization did not change the number of TCRs with a frequency above 1 in 1000, and there was no evidence of changes in global repertoire structure. All patients had alopecia, a presumed autoimmune disease, so their immune response might differ from that of healthy individuals. Expanded TCRs formed significantly more large CDR3 similarity clusters than pre-sensitization or healthy control sets, consistent with antigen-driven responses. Repeated subsampling changed both the strength of the expansion versus patch-test correlation and the threshold at which the correlation became significant. A positive correlation was found between the number of PT1 expanded TCRs and patch test score, with significance reached at thresholds 8, 16 and 32 but not 4.

Libraries came from RACE. Sequencer: NextSeq 500. Library preparation attached unique molecular identifiers to individual cDNA molecules for quantitative, reproducible TCR counting. Each blood RNA sample was used to sequence both TCR alpha and TCR beta chains. On the authors' methods: A median of about 100,000 TCRs per sample was observed, with a range of about 20,000 to 690,600. V, J and CDR3 annotation of the TCR reads was carried out using the Decombinator software suite. To make PS versus PT1 abundance plots, every sample was subsampled to the same number of TCRs (28,000). TCRs were defined as expanded if absent before sensitization and observed at least eight times at the 2-week time point. TCRdb passed the public sequencing reads through fastp at Q25 and MiXCR, retaining productive beta sequences. Each record represents a unique CDR3 protein, reported with the most common genes and DNA among its rows. These V and J calls rely on TCRdb rather than the paper's analysis. This sample comprises 360,000 or so distinct CDR3 sequences, about 6% of them detected only once. The ten largest make up roughly 5.4% of the sample.

This clonotype was detected only a few times. Its target antigen remains unknown. No quality values exist for individual bases; no much larger clone is one base distant. The label giving this sample's time point can be read as: patch test 2, 6 weeks after DPC sensitization. The intended sense of this specimen's treatment or condition label: therapeutic diphenylcyclopropenone sensitization with weekly scalp DPC. At each patch-test visit, blood was drawn before the patch test was applied. Eligible patients were aged 18 to 70, diagnosed with alopecia, deemed suitable for DPC therapy, and excluded if pregnant. Unfractionated whole blood was collected in Tempus Blood RNA tubes, and total RNA was extracted from that blood. From V the trimming removes 6 bases and from J it removes 4 bases, while the gene matches leave 8 bases of the junction unaccounted for. The CDR3 starts with the cysteine, ends with the phenylalanine, and has 14 residues. Just the 42-base CDR3 DNA is kept, in frame starting at base 1. The germline V gene (reference sequence) yields DFQATT for CDR1 and SNEGSKA for CDR2.

Sequenced material: whole blood, taken in connection with sensitization to the hapten diphenylcyclopropenone (DPC). The V and J segments used are TRBV20-1 and TRBJ2-1, and 8 junctional nucleotides match TRBD1. This TCR was recovered from a woman between 18 and 29 years old with alopecia areata. Some clones in this sample may be carry-over from other donors' samples. The nucleotides are TGCAGTGCAGAGGCCGGGACAGGATACAATGAGCAGTTCTTC. The encoded protein is CSAEAGTGYNEQFF.